Listed below are T cell receptor beta chains from one sample, sequenced in a study of Ad26.COV2.S vaccination and SARS-CoV-2 variants. Method: immunoSEQ multiplex PCR; TCRdb's copy keeps in-frame clones and lacks some. The sample lists 300,000 to 500,000 clones, roughly nine tenths occurring once. Sequenced material: peripheral blood, taken in a trial of Ad26.COV2.S vaccine versus placebo. Source of these receptors: a person between 18 and 65 years old who received the Ad26.COV2.S COVID-19 vaccine or a placebo. CDR3s include the opening cysteine and the closing phenylalanine or tryptophan. The D gene is left open where the match is weak. The size of a clone is reported for some rows only, either as once, few or many, or as a class for expanded clones.

DNA: TGTGCCAGCAGGGGCCCTGGCGTCGTTCAGCCCCAGCATTTT; CDR3: CASRGPGVVQPQHF; D: NA; V: TRBV6-5; size: NA; J: TRBJ1-5
DNA: TGTGCCTGGAGAAAGACCTCTGGAAACACCATATATTTT; CDR3: CAWRKTSGNTIYF; D: NA; V: TRBV30; size: NA; J: TRBJ1-3
DNA: TGTGCCAGCAGTTTATCGGGACTAGCGGATAAGCAGTTCTTC; CDR3: CASSLSGLADKQFF; D: TRBD2; V: TRBV27; size: NA; J: TRBJ2-1
DNA: TGTGCCAGCAGTTACACTCGGACTACTAGCACAGATACGCAGTATTTT; CDR3: CASSYTRTTSTDTQYF; D: NA; V: TRBV27; size: NA; J: TRBJ2-3
DNA: TGTGCCAGCAGCTTGGCCAGGGCTGAAGCTTTCTTT; CDR3: CASSLARAEAFF; D: NA; V: TRBV5-8; size: NA; J: TRBJ1-1
DNA: TGTGCCAGCAGCTTAGAGGCAGGGTGGTCTGAAGCTTTCTTT; CDR3: CASSLEAGWSEAFF; D: NA; V: TRBV7-9; size: NA; J: TRBJ1-1
DNA: TGTGCCAGCAGCTCCCGGACAGGGCAACTGTTTTTT; CDR3: CASSSRTGQLFF; D: TRBD1; V: TRBV3-1/TRBV3-2; size: few; J: TRBJ1-4
DNA: TGTGCCAGCAGCTTGGGAGGGACAGGGGGCGCGAACACCGGGGAGCTGTTTTTT; CDR3: CASSLGGTGGANTGELFF; D: TRBD1; V: TRBV7-9; size: NA; J: TRBJ2-2
DNA: TGTGCCAGCAGCCCCTTGGACAGGGAAGGAGAGACCCAGTACTTC; CDR3: CASSPLDREGETQYF; D: TRBD1; V: TRBV7-9; size: NA; J: TRBJ2-5
DNA: TGTGCCAGCAGTGAATTCCGGGCGGTCAGGGCAGATACGCAGTATTTT; CDR3: CASSEFRAVRADTQYF; D: NA; V: TRBV2; size: NA; J: TRBJ2-3
DNA: TGTGCCAGTCGGGGGGGGAGGGAATTTGGCAATCAGCCCCAGCATTTT; CDR3: CASRGGREFGNQPQHF; D: NA; V: TRBV19; size: NA; J: TRBJ1-5
DNA: TGTGCCAGCAGCCGGGGACAGGGGATAGCCAATGAGCAGTTCTTC; CDR3: CASSRGQGIANEQFF; D: TRBD1; V: TRBV11-2; size: NA; J: TRBJ2-1
DNA: TGTGCCAGCAGCTTAGGCGGGACAGGGGCTGAATACGAGCAGTACTTC; CDR3: CASSLGGTGAEYEQYF; D: TRBD1; V: TRBV13; size: NA; J: TRBJ2-7
DNA: TGCAGTGCTAGGAGGAACACTGAAGCTTTCTTT; CDR3: CSARRNTEAFF; D: NA; V: TRBV20-1; size: NA; J: TRBJ1-1
DNA: TGCAGCGTCTCGACAGGGGGCGACGAGCAGTACTTC; CDR3: CSVSTGGDEQYF; D: TRBD1; V: TRBV29-1; size: NA; J: TRBJ2-7
DNA: TGTGCCTCCTCCTTCCGGGACAACTCTAACTATGGCTACACCTTC; CDR3: CASSFRDNSNYGYTF; D: NA; V: TRBV2; size: NA; J: TRBJ1-2
DNA: TGTGCCAGCAGTTACCCCGCCATGGCCCAGTTCTTC; CDR3: CASSYPAMAQFF; D: NA; V: TRBV6-2/TRBV6-3; size: NA; J: TRBJ2-1
DNA: TGTGCAAGTCGCTCCCGAGTTTACAGGGGGTACAATGAGCAGTTCTTC; CDR3: CASRSRVYRGYNEQFF; D: NA; V: TRBV12-2; size: NA; J: TRBJ2-1
DNA: TGTGCCAGCAGCTTAGCGGACACCTTGAACACTGAAGCTTTCTTT; CDR3: CASSLADTLNTEAFF; D: NA; V: TRBV7-8; size: NA; J: TRBJ1-1
DNA: TGCGCCAGCAGTGCCCCCTTCGGGGCTACTAGCACAGATACGCAGTATTTT; CDR3: CASSAPFGATSTDTQYF; D: NA; V: TRBV10-1; size: NA; J: TRBJ2-3
DNA: TGTGCCAGCAGTGATATATGGGAGCAGTACTTC; CDR3: CASSDIWEQYF; D: NA; V: TRBV6-1; size: NA; J: TRBJ2-7
DNA: TGTGCCAGCAGCTTGGAGGTGCAAGGGATCGCCGGGGAGCTGTTTTTT; CDR3: CASSLEVQGIAGELFF; D: NA; V: TRBV5-6; size: once; J: TRBJ2-2
DNA: TGTGCCACCAGCAGAGAAGATGGTCCATACACCGGGGAGCTGTTTTTT; CDR3: CATSREDGPYTGELFF; D: NA; V: TRBV15; size: NA; J: TRBJ2-2
DNA: TGCGCCAGCAGCGTGCTGGGGGGGCGGATAAACATTCAGTACTTC; CDR3: CASSVLGGRINIQYF; D: NA; V: TRBV4-1; size: NA; J: TRBJ2-4
DNA: TGTGCCTGGAGTGTAGCGGCAGCCTCTGGAAACACCATATATTTT; CDR3: CAWSVAAASGNTIYF; D: NA; V: TRBV30; size: NA; J: TRBJ1-3